A selection of T cell receptor beta chains follows, all from one sample in a study of blood T cell repertoires in COVID-19. Method: immunoSEQ multiplex PCR; TCRdb's copy keeps in-frame clones and lacks some. Among about 150,000 clones listed, approximately 86% were seen once. The sequencing input was PBMCs or T cells enriched from blood (not recorded which). The receptors were gathered from a woman aged 40-49 years who had recovered from COVID-19. The conserved cysteine and the conserved F or W are not part of the CDR3 here.

J gene	V gene	CDR3 protein
TRBJ1-2	TRBV5-6	ASSPGTGSIGYGYT
TRBJ2-1	TRBV19	ASSHREGNNEQF
TRBJ2-7	TRBV5-1	ASSLFLDSYEQY
TRBJ1-2	TRBV30	AWSSGSGYT
TRBJ1-4	TRBV10-3	AISGDINEKLF
TRBJ2-3	TRBV2	ASSVSTDTQY
TRBJ2-7	TRBV2	ASNINRGAYEQY
TRBJ1-2	TRBV29-1	SVNPMAGHGYT
TRBJ1-2	TRBV5-1	ASSQDSNYGYT
TRBJ2-2	TRBV4-1	ASSPRSNTGELF
TRBJ2-4	TRBV7-2	ASSLGQRGGPKNIQY
TRBJ1-1	TRBV7-2	ASSQTGGATEAF
TRBJ2-7	TRBV5-1	ASSFTGANEQY
TRBJ2-5	TRBV19	ASRPGSGTETQY
TRBJ1-1	TRBV6-1	ASSEAWGDTEAF
TRBJ2-2	TRBV13	ASSRTSSGELF
TRBJ1-5	TRBV19	ATLDIYSNQPQH
TRBJ2-2	TRBV4-2	ASSQEVRLARDTGELF
TRBJ2-7	TRBV5-1	ASSPAAGVPDEQY
TRBJ1-2	TRBV7-9	ASSPYFPGSSEYRGYT
TRBJ1-5	TRBV15	ATSRETDFSNQPQH
TRBJ2-7	TRBV5-1	ASSYSRDSRGEQY
TRBJ2-7	TRBV12-5	ASGLILGRDRRYEQY
TRBJ1-3	TRBV2	ASSGIETGNTIY
TRBJ2-5	TRBV5-8	ASSPPGGGVYQETQY
TRBJ1-1	TRBV5-5	ASSADRVLAAEAF
TRBJ1-5	TRBV2	ASSENPVSGPQH
TRBJ2-3	TRBV5-1	ASSRRLQGADTQY
TRBJ1-2	TRBV27	ASSPGTLLAGSVGGYT
TRBJ2-7	TRBV3-1/TRBV3-2	ASSQDGGLAYEQY
TRBJ2-1	TRBV11-3	ASSPSFGTSGRAIEQF
TRBJ2-1	TRBV13	ASSSTGTASYNEQF
TRBJ2-1	TRBV2	ASRGTSGDSKQF
TRBJ2-6	TRBV19	ASSTAGLIGANVLT
TRBJ2-1	TRBV9	ASSHSGEDYEQF
TRBJ1-2	TRBV4-2	ASSQDPRSNYGYT
TRBJ2-5	TRBV5-8	ASRHRAGEETQY
TRBJ2-5	TRBV3-1/TRBV3-2	ASSQTIQGNIQETQY
TRBJ2-2	TRBV15	ATSRGSGRNTGELF
TRBJ2-1	TRBV5-1	ASSPGQGPDNEQF
TRBJ1-3	TRBV3-1/TRBV3-2	ASSQGAYGNTIY
TRBJ1-1	TRBV30	AWSVETEAF
TRBJ2-1	TRBV5-4	ASSPIRSADEQF
TRBJ1-2	TRBV4-1	ASSQDEQGSHGDGYT
TRBJ1-2	TRBV29-1	SGWEGGNSNYGYT
TRBJ2-1	TRBV29-1	SVESEIGTGYNEQF
TRBJ1-2	TRBV24-1	ATSDLSGGYT
TRBJ2-1	TRBV14	ASSQARSYNEQF
TRBJ2-3	TRBV7-5	ARSPPMGCGSGVGATPDTQY
TRBJ1-1	TRBV27	ASSLNRGLNTEAF
TRBJ1-1	TRBV9	ASSAGTAKNTEAF
TRBJ1-1	TRBV5-1	ASSLDGMNTEAF
TRBJ2-1	TRBV5-4	ASSLGGPGNEQF
TRBJ2-1	TRBV11-2	ASSLEIGTVKMHEQF
TRBJ1-1	TRBV5-1	ASSLAQGSDDTEAF